These T cell receptor beta chains were read from a single sample in a study of PD-1 blockade in classical Hodgkin lymphoma. Profiled with immunoSEQ multiplex PCR; TCRdb holds only in-frame clones, not every one. The data hold 150,000 or so clones, with about 78% observed a single time. Material: peripheral blood mononuclear cells (PBMCs), obtained before the second cycle of nivolumab. The receptors come from a human donor with classical Hodgkin lymphoma. CDR3s include the opening cysteine and the closing phenylalanine or tryptophan. A D gene is named only where the DNA matches it firmly. Clone size is shown for a subset of rows, as once, few, many or a class of expanded clone.

d_gene: TRBD2
v_gene: TRBV7-9
abundance: -
len: 16
j_gene: TRBJ2-1
CDR3aa: CASSLQGSGAYNEQFF
CDR3nt: TGTGCCAGCAGCTTACAGGGTAGCGGGGCGTACAATGAGCAGTTCTTC

d_gene: -
v_gene: TRBV10-3
abundance: few
len: 11
j_gene: TRBJ2-3
CDR3aa: CAISEGDTQYF
CDR3nt: TGTGCCATCAGTGAGGGGGATACGCAGTATTTT

d_gene: -
v_gene: TRBV5-5
abundance: -
len: 15
j_gene: TRBJ1-3
CDR3aa: CASSRGTFSGNTIYF
CDR3nt: TGTGCCAGCAGCCGTGGGACTTTCTCTGGAAACACCATATATTTT

d_gene: -
v_gene: TRBV4-2
abundance: once
len: 12
j_gene: TRBJ2-2
CDR3aa: CASSQGTGELFF
CDR3nt: TGTGCCAGCAGCCAAGGTACCGGGGAGCTGTTTTTT

d_gene: TRBD1
v_gene: TRBV18
abundance: -
len: 14
j_gene: TRBJ1-1
CDR3aa: CASSLGQPNTEAFF
CDR3nt: TGTGCCAGCTCTCTGGGACAGCCGAACACTGAAGCTTTCTTT

d_gene: -
v_gene: TRBV5-4
abundance: -
len: 15
j_gene: TRBJ1-5
CDR3aa: CASSLAGVGNQPQHF
CDR3nt: TGTGCCAGCAGCTTGGCAGGGGTCGGCAATCAGCCCCAGCATTTT

d_gene: -
v_gene: TRBV5-1
abundance: -
len: 15
j_gene: TRBJ1-1
CDR3aa: CASSRSPLLNTEAFF
CDR3nt: TGCGCCAGCAGCCGTAGTCCTTTGCTGAACACTGAAGCTTTCTTT

d_gene: TRBD2
v_gene: TRBV5-1
abundance: -
len: 14
j_gene: TRBJ2-1
CDR3aa: CASSLGGMYNEQFF
CDR3nt: TGCGCCAGCAGCCTCGGGGGGATGTACAATGAGCAGTTCTTC

d_gene: TRBD1
v_gene: TRBV5-4
abundance: once
len: 14
j_gene: TRBJ1-2
CDR3aa: CASSRGQGEVRYTF
CDR3nt: TGTGCCAGCAGCCGCGGACAGGGGGAAGTTCGCTACACCTTC

d_gene: -
v_gene: TRBV28
abundance: -
len: 15
j_gene: TRBJ1-2
CDR3aa: CASGPAHPPNYGYTF
CDR3nt: TGTGCCAGCGGACCGGCACACCCCCCTAACTATGGCTACACCTTC

d_gene: TRBD1
v_gene: TRBV10-3
abundance: -
len: 15
j_gene: TRBJ1-2
CDR3aa: CALSSGGRSNYGYTF
CDR3nt: TGTGCCCTCTCCTCAGGGGGACGTTCTAACTATGGCTACACCTTC

d_gene: TRBD1
v_gene: TRBV7-2
abundance: -
len: 14
j_gene: TRBJ2-7
CDR3aa: CASSWDRASYEQYF
CDR3nt: TGTGCCAGCAGCTGGGACAGGGCCTCCTACGAGCAGTACTTC

d_gene: -
v_gene: TRBV6-1
abundance: -
len: 11
j_gene: TRBJ2-5
CDR3aa: CASSKQETQYF
CDR3nt: TGTGCCAGCAGCAAACAGGAGACCCAGTACTTC

d_gene: TRBD1
v_gene: TRBV2
abundance: few
len: 17
j_gene: TRBJ1-1
CDR3aa: CASSDTWTGKLRTEAFF
CDR3nt: TGTGCCAGCAGTGACACGTGGACAGGCAAGCTTCGAACTGAAGCTTTCTTT

d_gene: -
v_gene: TRBV6-6
abundance: -
len: 13
j_gene: TRBJ1-5
CDR3aa: CASTQGGNQPQHF
CDR3nt: TGTGCCAGCACCCAGGGTGGCAATCAGCCCCAGCATTTT

d_gene: -
v_gene: TRBV5-1
abundance: -
len: 14
j_gene: TRBJ1-2
CDR3aa: CASSLTEANYGYTF
CDR3nt: TGCGCCAGCAGCTTGACAGAAGCTAACTATGGCTACACCTTC

d_gene: -
v_gene: TRBV6-6
abundance: -
len: 13
j_gene: TRBJ2-7
CDR3aa: CASSSAADDEQYF
CDR3nt: TGTGCCAGCAGTTCAGCAGCGGACGACGAGCAGTACTTC

d_gene: TRBD2
v_gene: TRBV5-8
abundance: once
len: 14
j_gene: TRBJ2-1
CDR3aa: CASSLYLAGEEQFF
CDR3nt: TGTGCCAGCAGCTTGTATCTAGCGGGAGAAGAGCAGTTCTTC

d_gene: TRBD1
v_gene: TRBV19
abundance: -
len: 16
j_gene: TRBJ1-6
CDR3aa: CASRTGERSYNSPLHF
CDR3nt: TGTGCCAGTAGGACAGGGGAGCGCTCCTATAATTCACCCCTCCACTTT

d_gene: TRBD1
v_gene: TRBV4-2
abundance: -
len: 16
j_gene: TRBJ2-5
CDR3aa: CASSPGTGAYQETQYF
CDR3nt: TGTGCCAGCAGCCCGGGGACAGGGGCGTACCAAGAGACCCAGTACTTC

d_gene: -
v_gene: TRBV28
abundance: -
len: 16
j_gene: TRBJ2-6
CDR3aa: CAIKRGGSSGANVLTF
CDR3nt: TGTGCCATCAAGAGGGGGGGCAGCTCTGGGGCCAACGTCCTGACTTTC

d_gene: -
v_gene: TRBV4-2
abundance: few
len: 18
j_gene: TRBJ2-7
CDR3aa: CASSQDTPRDGSSYEQYF
CDR3nt: TGTGCCAGCAGCCAAGATACCCCGAGGGACGGGAGCTCCTACGAGCAGTACTTC

d_gene: -
v_gene: TRBV10-1
abundance: -
len: 12
j_gene: TRBJ1-6
CDR3aa: CASPDMGPPLHF
CDR3nt: TGCGCCAGCCCTGACATGGGGCCACCCCTCCACTTT

d_gene: -
v_gene: TRBV18
abundance: -
len: 12
j_gene: TRBJ1-4
CDR3aa: CASSPYEEKLFF
CDR3nt: TGTGCCAGCTCACCATACGAGGAAAAACTGTTTTTT

d_gene: -
v_gene: TRBV18
abundance: -
len: 15
j_gene: TRBJ2-1
CDR3aa: CASSPPGRRGSEQFF
CDR3nt: TGTGCCAGCTCACCACCGGGACGTAGGGGGAGTGAGCAGTTCTTC

d_gene: -
v_gene: TRBV6-4
abundance: -
len: 14
j_gene: TRBJ2-1
CDR3aa: CASSKEGFNNEQFF
CDR3nt: TGTGCCAGCAGTAAAGAGGGATTCAACAATGAGCAGTTCTTC

d_gene: -
v_gene: TRBV7-3
abundance: -
len: 15
j_gene: TRBJ1-2
CDR3aa: CASSLDSMGPYGYTF
CDR3nt: TGTGCCAGCAGCTTAGACAGCATGGGGCCCTATGGCTACACCTTC

d_gene: TRBD2
v_gene: TRBV5-1
abundance: -
len: 13
j_gene: TRBJ2-7
CDR3aa: CASRTSGAYEQYF
CDR3nt: TGCGCCAGCAGGACTAGCGGTGCCTACGAGCAGTACTTC